This paragraph reports one T cell receptor beta chain. The sample belongs to a study of T cells in Graves' hyperthyroidism and ophthalmopathy. Graves' hyperthyroidism qualified as stable when ophthalmopathy did not progress within 18 months. The source material, RNA transcripts, was used to amplify TCR beta CDR3 regions. The study used the HTBI primer set for a first-round RT-PCR of the TCR CDR3. Via MiXCR, TCRdb re-called the multiplex PCR reads, giving one row per CDR3 protein. The table has 800,000 or so distinct CDR3 sequences, about 38% seen once. Sequencing used blood. The TCR comes from a young man with Graves' hyperthyroidism.

CDR3: CATSRTRTGDPEQYF. DNA of the CDR3: TGTGCCACCAGCAGAACCAGAACAGGGGATCCCGAGCAGTACTTC. This chain links TRBV15 with TRBJ2-7, with 7 bases that match TRBD1. With 2 bases clipped from V and 6 bases from J, the junction kept 10 bases outside the gene matches. Per the germline V gene, CDR1 is LNHNV and CDR2 is YYDKDF (reference sequence). The CDR3 extends over 15 amino acids. The entire variable domain, with the rest obtained from reference TRBV15 and TRBJ2-7, is as follows: DAMVIQNPRYQVTQFGKPVTLSCSQTLNHNVMYWYQQKSSQAPKLLFHYYDKDFNNEADTPDNFQSRRPNTSFCFLDIRSPGLGDTAMYLCATSRTRTGDPEQYFGPGTRLTVT.